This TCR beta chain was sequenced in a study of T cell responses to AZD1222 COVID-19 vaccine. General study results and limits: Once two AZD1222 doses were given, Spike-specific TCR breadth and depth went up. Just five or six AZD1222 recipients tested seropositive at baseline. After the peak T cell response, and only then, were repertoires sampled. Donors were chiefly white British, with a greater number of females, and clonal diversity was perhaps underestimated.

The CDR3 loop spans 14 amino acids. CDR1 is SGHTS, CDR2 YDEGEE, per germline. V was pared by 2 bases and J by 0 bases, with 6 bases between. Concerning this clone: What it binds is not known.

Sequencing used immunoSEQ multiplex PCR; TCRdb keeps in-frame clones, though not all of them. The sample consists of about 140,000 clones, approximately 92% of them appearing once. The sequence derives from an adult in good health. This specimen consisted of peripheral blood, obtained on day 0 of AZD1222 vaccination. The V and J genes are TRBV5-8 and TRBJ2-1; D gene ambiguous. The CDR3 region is CASSFLGSYNEQFF. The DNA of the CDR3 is TGTGCCAGCAGCTTCCTGGGCTCCTACAATGAGCAGTTCTTC.